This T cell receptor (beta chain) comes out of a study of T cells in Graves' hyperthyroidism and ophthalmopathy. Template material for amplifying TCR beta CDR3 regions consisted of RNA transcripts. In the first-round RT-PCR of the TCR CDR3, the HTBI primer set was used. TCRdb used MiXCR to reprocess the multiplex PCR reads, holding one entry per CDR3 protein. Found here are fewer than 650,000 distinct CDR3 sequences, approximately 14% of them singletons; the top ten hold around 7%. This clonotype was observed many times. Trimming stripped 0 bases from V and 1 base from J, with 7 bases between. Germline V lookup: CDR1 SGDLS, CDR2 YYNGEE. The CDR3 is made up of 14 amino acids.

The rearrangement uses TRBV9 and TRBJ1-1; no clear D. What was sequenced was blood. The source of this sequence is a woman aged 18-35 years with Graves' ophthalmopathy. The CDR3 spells CASSVVYGNTEAFF. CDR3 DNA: TGTGCCAGCAGCGTAGTCTACGGGAACACTGAAGCTTTCTTT.